These T cell receptor beta chains were read from a single sample in a study of T cells in Graves' hyperthyroidism and ophthalmopathy. TCRdb fed the multiplex PCR reads into MiXCR, producing one record per CDR3 protein. The table has approximately 600,000 distinct CDR3 sequences, less than 25% seen once. Sequences were obtained from blood. The receptors originated from a man aged 30 to 39 with Graves' ophthalmopathy. Each CDR3 is given with its conserved first and last residue. A D gene is named only where the DNA matches it firmly. Not all rows give a size; the values are once, few, many and, for expanded clones, a class.

TRBV12-3/TRBV12-4	TRBJ2-7	-	-	CASRSGGGDYEQYF	TGTGCCAGCAGGTCAGGGGGGGGAGACTACGAGCAGTACTTC
TRBV29-1	TRBJ2-1	-	-	CSVENPTGMNEQFF	TGCAGCGTTGAAAACCCGACAGGTATGAATGAGCAGTTCTTC
TRBV2	TRBJ2-6	-	many	CASSSSRWGISGANVLTF	TGTGCCAGCAGTTCATCAAGATGGGGAATTTCTGGGGCCAACGTCCTGACTTTC
TRBV6-2/TRBV6-3	TRBJ2-2	TRBD2	few	CASSWTSGSLNTGELFF	TGTGCCAGCAGTTGGACTAGCGGGTCCCTGAACACCGGGGAGCTGTTTTTT
TRBV7-2	TRBJ1-1	-	many	CASSLGTWDTEAFF	TGTGCCAGCAGCTTAGGTACCTGGGACACTGAAGCTTTCTTT
TRBV19	TRBJ2-7	-	few	CASSMSSGTYEQYF	TGTGCCAGTAGTATGAGTAGCGGAACCTACGAGCAGTACTTC
TRBV19	TRBJ2-2	TRBD2	-	CASSTSGSGTGELFF	TGTGCCAGTAGTACTAGCGGGAGTGGCACCGGGGAGCTGTTTTTT
TRBV10-3	TRBJ2-1	-	few	CAISESKVFVRTAYENEQFF	TGTGCCATCAGTGAGTCGAAGGTTTTTGTACGGACGGCGTACGAAAATGAGCAGTTCTTC
TRBV28	TRBJ2-1	-	-	CASSFSGAPDNEQFF	TGTGCCAGCAGTTTTTCGGGGGCCCCGGACAATGAGCAGTTCTTC
TRBV9	TRBJ2-5	TRBD2	-	CASSAGLAIIQETQYF	TGTGCCAGCAGCGCGGGACTAGCCATCATCCAAGAGACCCAGTACTTC
TRBV28	TRBJ2-4	TRBD1	-	CASRKTPGQWNIQYF	TGTGCCAGCAGGAAAACCCCGGGACAGTGGAACATTCAGTACTTC
TRBV11-2	TRBJ2-3	TRBD2	-	CASSLEGLAGVGTDTQYF	TGTGCCAGCAGCTTAGAGGGACTAGCGGGAGTAGGCACAGATACGCAGTATTTT
TRBV20-1	TRBJ1-1	TRBD1	few	CSARNPGQGSGEAFF	TGCAGTGCTAGAAACCCGGGACAGGGTTCGGGTGAAGCTTTCTTT
TRBV13	TRBJ2-1	TRBD2	-	CASRGGASSYNEQFF	TGTGCCAGCCGGGGAGGGGCTAGCTCCTACAATGAGCAGTTCTTC
TRBV20-1	TRBJ2-1	TRBD2	-	CSAKGLAGENLYNEQFF	TGCAGTGCTAAAGGACTAGCGGGGGAAAACCTCTACAATGAGCAGTTCTTC
TRBV15	TRBJ2-7	-	-	CATSGGGTPYEQYF	TGTGCCACCAGCGGGGGTGGGACTCCCTACGAGCAGTACTTC
TRBV6-2/TRBV6-3	TRBJ2-1	TRBD2	few	CASSRGTSGRAYNEQFF	TGTGCCAGCAGCCGTGGGACTAGCGGGAGGGCCTACAATGAGCAGTTCTTC
TRBV2	TRBJ2-1	-	many	CASTKGEGGNEQFF	TGTGCCAGCACCAAGGGGGAGGGAGGGAATGAGCAGTTCTTC
TRBV12-3/TRBV12-4	TRBJ2-2	-	few	CASTRLGTPRELFF	TGTGCCAGCACCCGCTTGGGAACCCCCCGGGAGCTGTTTTTT
TRBV6-5	TRBJ2-7	-	-	CASSYSTWSTYEQYF	TGTGCCAGCAGTTACTCCACCTGGTCAACCTACGAGCAGTACTTC
TRBV2	TRBJ2-1	TRBD2	few	CASSDTPGLAMAYNEQFF	TGTGCCAGCAGTGATACTCCGGGACTAGCGATGGCCTACAATGAGCAGTTCTTC
TRBV20-1	TRBJ2-7	-	few	CSAREEFYEQYF	TGCAGTGCTAGAGAGGAATTCTACGAGCAGTACTTC
TRBV5-1	TRBJ1-1	TRBD1	once	CASSLTGQGLSEAFF	TGCGCCAGCAGCTTGACGGGACAGGGTTTGTCTGAAGCTTTCTTT
TRBV6-1	TRBJ2-5	-	few	CASSEREQETQYF	TGTGCCAGCAGTGAAAGGGAACAAGAGACCCAGTACTTC
TRBV12-3/TRBV12-4	TRBJ1-5	-	many	CASSLGGQMPNQPQHF	TGTGCCAGCAGTTTGGGGGGGCAAATGCCTAATCAGCCCCAGCATTTT
TRBV28	TRBJ2-7	-	many	CASSPRTTKRYEQYF	TGTGCCAGCAGTCCAAGGACTACCAAACGCTACGAGCAGTACTTC
TRBV29-1	TRBJ1-2	TRBD1	-	CSVETGGYGYTF	TGCAGCGTTGAGACAGGGGGCTATGGCTACACCTTC
TRBV10-3	TRBJ2-1	TRBD1	-	CAITDRVTYNEQFF	TGTGCCATCACCGACAGGGTGACCTACAATGAGCAGTTCTTC
TRBV30	TRBJ1-1	-	many	CAWSAAMNTEAFF	TGTGCCTGGAGTGCAGCAATGAACACTGAAGCTTTCTTT
TRBV24-1	TRBJ2-3	TRBD1	-	CATSDLGDRATDTQYF	TGTGCCACCAGTGATTTGGGGGACAGGGCGACAGATACGCAGTATTTT
TRBV9	TRBJ1-2	TRBD1	-	CASSPPLDRGKGYTF	TGTGCCAGCAGCCCCCCCTTAGACAGGGGCAAGGGCTACACCTTC
TRBV7-9	TRBJ2-1	-	few	CASALSGPYNEQFF	TGTGCCAGCGCACTTAGCGGACCATACAATGAGCAGTTCTTC
TRBV12-3/TRBV12-4	TRBJ2-6	TRBD1	many	CASSMTGTGANVLTF	TGTGCCAGCAGCATGACAGGGACTGGGGCCAACGTCCTGACTTTC
TRBV7-2	TRBJ1-5	-	many	CASSRQGDSNQPQHF	TGTGCCAGCAGCAGGCAGGGTGATAGCAATCAGCCCCAGCATTTT
TRBV5-1	TRBJ2-1	TRBD2	few	CASSLATSGWVDEQFF	TGCGCCAGCAGCTTGGCTACTAGCGGGTGGGTTGATGAGCAGTTCTTC
TRBV20-1	TRBJ2-1	TRBD2	few	CSASGRASYNEQFF	TGCAGTGCTAGCGGGAGGGCATCCTACAATGAGCAGTTCTTC
TRBV27	TRBJ2-1	TRBD2	-	CASSLPPGLADNEQFF	TGTGCCAGCAGTTTACCACCGGGACTAGCGGACAATGAGCAGTTCTTC
TRBV6-1	TRBJ1-1	-	many	CASVWGRGIIDTEAFF	TGTGCCAGCGTTTGGGGCCGCGGTATAATCGACACTGAAGCTTTCTTT
TRBV18	TRBJ2-7	TRBD1	many	CASSEDRRYEQYF	TGTGCCAGCTCAGAGGACAGGCGCTACGAGCAGTACTTC
TRBV28	TRBJ2-7	-	few	CASSSRPGRGEQYF	TGTGCCAGCAGTTCCCGCCCAGGACGTGGCGAGCAGTACTTC
TRBV30	TRBJ2-7	-	few	CAWSVGGRYEQYF	TGTGCCTGGAGTGTCGGGGGACGGTACGAGCAGTACTTC
TRBV19	TRBJ2-3	TRBD2	few	CASRPLAGVEDTQYF	TGTGCCAGTAGGCCACTAGCGGGGGTTGAAGATACGCAGTATTTT
TRBV18	TRBJ2-7	-	-	CASSPVEGFNEQYF	TGTGCCAGCTCACCGGTTGAAGGGTTCAACGAGCAGTACTTC
TRBV28	TRBJ1-5	-	-	CASRDFNQPQHF	TGTGCCAGCCGGGATTTCAATCAGCCCCAGCATTTT
TRBV24-1	TRBJ2-7	-	-	CATSDPRDGLIEQYF	TGTGCCACCAGTGATCCTAGGGACGGGCTCATAGAGCAGTACTTC
TRBV20-1	TRBJ2-1	-	many	CSALDREGSGEQFF	TGCAGTGCTTTGGACAGGGAGGGGTCGGGTGAGCAGTTCTTC
TRBV29-1	TRBJ1-2	TRBD1	-	CSAPGQIDSGYTF	TGCAGCGCCCCGGGACAGATCGACTCGGGCTACACCTTC
TRBV6-5	TRBJ2-2	-	-	CASSLDMNTGELFF	TGTGCCAGCAGTTTGGATATGAACACCGGGGAGCTGTTTTTT
TRBV5-5	TRBJ1-5	TRBD1	-	CASSLVPDRGMQPQHF	TGTGCCAGCAGCTTGGTTCCGGACAGGGGGATGCAGCCCCAGCATTTT